The clone carrying this T cell receptor (beta chain) was found once. Its antigen remains unidentified. The data are from a study of cytomegalovirus exposure and HLA in healthy donors. Study-wide context: A data release that came early held approximately 92 million unique TCRs from HLA-typed donors.

Whole-study findings and limits: A cluster of highly shared sequence variants was likely a sequencing artifact.

PCR primers comprised 60 Vbeta and 13 Jbeta primers. Profiling relied on immunoSEQ multiplex PCR, and the TCRdb table lists in-frame clones only, not all of them. The table has 140,000 or so clones, more than 75% seen once; the top ten hold just under 3%. The donors were healthy bone marrow donors. In germline, CDR1 is MDHEN, CDR2 SYDVKM. CDR3 length: 13 residues. This sequence was found in a female donor in good health and CMV-seronegative. V and J are TRBV28 and TRBJ2-5, with 7 positions matching TRBD2. The J call may be mistaken, given a closer DNA end match to TRBJ2-7. Sequenced sample: PBMCs. CDR3 protein: CASSPAGDYEQYF. CDR3 DNA sequence: TGTGCCAGCAGTCCGGCGGGGGACTACGAGCAGTACTTC.